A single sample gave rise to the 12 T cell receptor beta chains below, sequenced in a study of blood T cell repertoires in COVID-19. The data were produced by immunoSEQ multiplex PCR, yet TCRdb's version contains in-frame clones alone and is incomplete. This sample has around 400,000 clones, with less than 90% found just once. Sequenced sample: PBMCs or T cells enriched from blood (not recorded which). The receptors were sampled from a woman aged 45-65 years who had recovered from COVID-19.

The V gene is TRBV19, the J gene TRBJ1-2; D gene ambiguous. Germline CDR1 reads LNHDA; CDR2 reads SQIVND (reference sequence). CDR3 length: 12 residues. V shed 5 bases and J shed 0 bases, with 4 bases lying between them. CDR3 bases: TGTGCCAGTAGTCGTCCTAACTATGGCTACACCTTC. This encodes CASSRPNYGYTF.

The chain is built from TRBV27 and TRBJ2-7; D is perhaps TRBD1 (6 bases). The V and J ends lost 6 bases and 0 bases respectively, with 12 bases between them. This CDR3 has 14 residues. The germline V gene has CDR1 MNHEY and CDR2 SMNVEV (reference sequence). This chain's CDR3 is CASSKNRDSYEQYF. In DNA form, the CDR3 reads TGTGCCAGCAGCAAGAACAGGGACTCCTACGAGCAGTACTTC.

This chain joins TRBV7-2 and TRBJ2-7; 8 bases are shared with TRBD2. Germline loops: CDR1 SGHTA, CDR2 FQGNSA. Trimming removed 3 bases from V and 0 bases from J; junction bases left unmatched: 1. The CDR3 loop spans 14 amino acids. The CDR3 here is CASSFTSGSYEQYF. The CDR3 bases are TGTGCCAGCAGCTTTACTAGCGGCTCCTACGAGCAGTACTTC.

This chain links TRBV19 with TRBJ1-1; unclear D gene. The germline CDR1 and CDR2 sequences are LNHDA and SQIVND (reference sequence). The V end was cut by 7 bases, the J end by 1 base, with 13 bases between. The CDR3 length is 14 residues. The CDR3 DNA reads TGTGCCAGTACTGACAAACACGCGAACACTGAAGCTTTCTTT. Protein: CASTDKHANTEAFF.

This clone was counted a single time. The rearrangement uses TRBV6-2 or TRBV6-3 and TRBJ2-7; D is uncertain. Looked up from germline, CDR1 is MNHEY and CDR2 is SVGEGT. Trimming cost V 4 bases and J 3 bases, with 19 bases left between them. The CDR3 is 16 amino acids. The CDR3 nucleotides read TGTGCCAGCAGTTCGTCTACCTTTCGCTTCGTCTACGAGCAGTACTTC. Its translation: CASSSSTFRFVYEQYF.

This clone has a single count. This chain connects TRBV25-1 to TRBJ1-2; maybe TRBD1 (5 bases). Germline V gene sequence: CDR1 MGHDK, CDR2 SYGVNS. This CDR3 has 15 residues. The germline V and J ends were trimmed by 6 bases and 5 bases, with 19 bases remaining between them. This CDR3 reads CASSPTPGLSYGYTF. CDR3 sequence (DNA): TGTGCCAGCAGCCCAACCCCGGGACTTTCTTATGGCTACACCTTC.

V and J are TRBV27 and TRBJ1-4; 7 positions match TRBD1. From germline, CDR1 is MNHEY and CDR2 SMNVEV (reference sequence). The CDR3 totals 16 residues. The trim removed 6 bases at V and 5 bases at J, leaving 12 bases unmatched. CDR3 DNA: TGTGCCAGCAGACTTAACGCAGGGGGAGGAAATGAAAAACTGTTTTTT. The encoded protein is CASRLNAGGGNEKLFF.

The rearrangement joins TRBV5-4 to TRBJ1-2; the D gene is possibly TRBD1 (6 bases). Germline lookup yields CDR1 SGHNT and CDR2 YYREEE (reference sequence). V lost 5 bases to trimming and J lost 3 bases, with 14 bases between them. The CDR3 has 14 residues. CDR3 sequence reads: CASSLGTFDYGYTF. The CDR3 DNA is TGTGCCAGCAGTCTAGGGACATTCGACTATGGCTACACCTTC.

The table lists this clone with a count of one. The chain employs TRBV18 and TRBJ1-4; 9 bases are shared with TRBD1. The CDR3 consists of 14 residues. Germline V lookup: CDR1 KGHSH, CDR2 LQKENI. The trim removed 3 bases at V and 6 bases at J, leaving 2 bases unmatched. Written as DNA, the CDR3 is TGTGCCAGCTCACCGGACAGGGGAGATGAAAAACTGTTTTTT. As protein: CASSPDRGDEKLFF.

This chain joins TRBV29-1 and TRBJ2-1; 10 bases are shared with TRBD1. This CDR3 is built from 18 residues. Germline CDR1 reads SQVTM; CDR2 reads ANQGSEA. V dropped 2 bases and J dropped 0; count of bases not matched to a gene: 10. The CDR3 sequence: CSVEKIGGTGVSYNEQFF. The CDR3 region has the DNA TGCAGCGTTGAAAAAATCGGGGGGACAGGGGTCTCCTACAATGAGCAGTTCTTC.

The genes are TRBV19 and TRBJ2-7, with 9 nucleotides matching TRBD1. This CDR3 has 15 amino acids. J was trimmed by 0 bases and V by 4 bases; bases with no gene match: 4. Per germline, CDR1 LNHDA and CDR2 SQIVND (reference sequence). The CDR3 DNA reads TGTGCCAGTAGTACCGGACAGGGGTTCTCCTACGAGCAGTACTTC. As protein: CASSTGQGFSYEQYF.

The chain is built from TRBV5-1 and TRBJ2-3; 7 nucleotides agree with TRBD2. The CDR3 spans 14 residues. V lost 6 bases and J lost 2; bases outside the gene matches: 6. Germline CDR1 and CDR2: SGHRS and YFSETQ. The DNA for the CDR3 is TGCGCCAGCACGGCTAGCGGAAACACAGATACGCAGTATTTT. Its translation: CASTASGNTDTQYF. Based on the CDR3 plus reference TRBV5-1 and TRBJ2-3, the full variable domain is KAGVTQTPRYLIKTRGQQVTLSCSPISGHRSVSWYQQTPGQGLQFLFEYFSETQRNKGNFPGRFSGRQFSNSRSEMNVSTLELGDSALYLCASTASGNTDTQYFGPGTRLTVL.